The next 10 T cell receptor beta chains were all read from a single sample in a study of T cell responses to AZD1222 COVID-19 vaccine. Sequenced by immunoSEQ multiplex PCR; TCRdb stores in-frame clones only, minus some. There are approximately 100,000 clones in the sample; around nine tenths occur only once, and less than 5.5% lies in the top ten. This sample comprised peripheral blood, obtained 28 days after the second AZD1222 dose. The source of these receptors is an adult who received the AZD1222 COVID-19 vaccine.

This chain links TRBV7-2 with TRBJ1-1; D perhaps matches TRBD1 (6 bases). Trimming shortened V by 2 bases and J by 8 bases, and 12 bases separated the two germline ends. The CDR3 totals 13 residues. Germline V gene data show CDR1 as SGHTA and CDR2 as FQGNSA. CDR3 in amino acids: CASSLRGGREAFF. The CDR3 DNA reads TGTGCCAGCAGCTTAAGGGGGGGCAGGGAAGCTTTCTTT.

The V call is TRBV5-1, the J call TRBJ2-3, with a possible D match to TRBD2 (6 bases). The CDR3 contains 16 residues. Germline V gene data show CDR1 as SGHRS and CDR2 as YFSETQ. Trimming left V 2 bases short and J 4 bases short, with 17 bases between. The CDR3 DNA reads TGCGCCAGCAGCTTTGGGACGGGGGTAATCGCAGATACGCAGTATTTT. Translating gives CASSFGTGVIADTQYF.

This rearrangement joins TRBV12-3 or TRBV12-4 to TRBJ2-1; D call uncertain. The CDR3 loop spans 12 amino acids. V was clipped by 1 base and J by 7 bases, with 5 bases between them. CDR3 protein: CASSLDANEQFF. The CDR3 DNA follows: TGTGCCAGCAGTTTAGATGCAAATGAGCAGTTCTTC.

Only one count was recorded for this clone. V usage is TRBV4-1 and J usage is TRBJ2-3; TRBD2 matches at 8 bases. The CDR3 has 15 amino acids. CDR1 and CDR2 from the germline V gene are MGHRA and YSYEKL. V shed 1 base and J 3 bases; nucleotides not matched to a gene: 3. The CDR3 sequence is CASSQGSGGTDTQYF. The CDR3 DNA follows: TGCGCCAGCAGCCAAGGAAGCGGGGGTACAGATACGCAGTATTTT.

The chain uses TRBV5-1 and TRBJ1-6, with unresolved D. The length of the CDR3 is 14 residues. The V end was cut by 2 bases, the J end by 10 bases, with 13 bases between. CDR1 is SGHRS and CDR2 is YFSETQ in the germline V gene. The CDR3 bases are TGCGCCAGCAGCTTTGACATGTCGGCCTCACCCCTCCACTTT. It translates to CASSFDMSASPLHF.

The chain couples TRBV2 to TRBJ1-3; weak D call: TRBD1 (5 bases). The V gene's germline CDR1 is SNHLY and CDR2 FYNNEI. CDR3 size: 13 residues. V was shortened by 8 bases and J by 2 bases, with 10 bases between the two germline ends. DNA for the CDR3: TGTGCCAGCGGGACGGGACCTGGAAACACCATATATTTT. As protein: CASGTGPGNTIYF.

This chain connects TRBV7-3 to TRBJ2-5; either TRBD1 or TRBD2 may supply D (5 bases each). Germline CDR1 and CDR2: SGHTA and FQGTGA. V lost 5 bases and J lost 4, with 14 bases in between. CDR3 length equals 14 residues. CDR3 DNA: TGTGCCAGCAGCCCGGGGACCGCTGGAGAGACCCAGTACTTC. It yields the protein CASSPGTAGETQYF. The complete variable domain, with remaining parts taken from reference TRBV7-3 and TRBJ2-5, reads GAGVSQTPSNKVTEKGKYVELRCDPISGHTALYWYRQSLGQGPEFLIYFQGTGAADDSGLPNDRFFAVRPEGSVSTLKIQRTERGDSAVYLCASSPGTAGETQYFGPGTRLLVL.

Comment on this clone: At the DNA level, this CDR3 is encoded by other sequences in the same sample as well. For the CDR3, the DNA is TGTGCCAGCAGTTTAGGAGGGCTCAACACTGAAGCTTTCTTT. This sequence encodes CASSLGGLNTEAFF. The chain combines TRBV28 with TRBJ1-1; D is ambiguous. CDR3 length equals 14 residues. Trimming left V 2 bases short and J 2 bases short, with 9 bases between. Germline CDR1 and CDR2: MDHEN and SYDVKM.

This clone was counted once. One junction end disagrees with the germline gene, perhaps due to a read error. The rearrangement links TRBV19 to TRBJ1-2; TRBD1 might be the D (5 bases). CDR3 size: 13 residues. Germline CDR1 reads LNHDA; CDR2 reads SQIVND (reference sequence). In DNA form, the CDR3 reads TGTGCCAGTAGTATGAGTGGATGGGGGACGGACAACTTC. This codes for CASSMSGWGTDNF.

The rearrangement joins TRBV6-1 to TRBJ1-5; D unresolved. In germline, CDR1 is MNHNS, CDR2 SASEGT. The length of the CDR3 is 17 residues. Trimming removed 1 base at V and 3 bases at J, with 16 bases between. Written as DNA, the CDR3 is TGTGCCAGCAGTGAAGGCCGGCAGGCTTGGGACAATCAGCCCCAGCATTTT. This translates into CASSEGRQAWDNQPQHF.